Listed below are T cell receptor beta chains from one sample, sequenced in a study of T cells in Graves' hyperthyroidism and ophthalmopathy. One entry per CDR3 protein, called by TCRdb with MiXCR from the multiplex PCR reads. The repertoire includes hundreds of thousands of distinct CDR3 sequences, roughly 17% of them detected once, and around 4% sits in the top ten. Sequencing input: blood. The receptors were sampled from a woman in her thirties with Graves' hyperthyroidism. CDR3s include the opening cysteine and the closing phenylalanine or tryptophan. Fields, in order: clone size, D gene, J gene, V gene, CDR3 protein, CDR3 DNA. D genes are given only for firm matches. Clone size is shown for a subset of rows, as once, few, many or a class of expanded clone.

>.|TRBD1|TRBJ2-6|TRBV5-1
CASRDREGSGANVLTF
TGCGCCAGCAGAGACAGGGAAGGGTCTGGGGCCAACGTCCTGACTTTC
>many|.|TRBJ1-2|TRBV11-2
CASSLEAEANYGYTF
TGTGCCAGCAGCTTAGAGGCAGAAGCTAACTATGGCTACACCTTC
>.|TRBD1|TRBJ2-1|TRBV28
CASRPGTAYNEQFF
TGTGCCAGCAGGCCCGGGACAGCGTACAATGAGCAGTTCTTC
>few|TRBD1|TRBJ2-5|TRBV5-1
CASSLEGQGIQETQYF
TGCGCCAGCAGCTTGGAAGGACAGGGTATTCAAGAGACCCAGTACTTC
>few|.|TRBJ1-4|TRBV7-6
CASSRDSEEKLFF
TGTGCCAGCAGCCGCGACAGCGAGGAAAAACTGTTTTTT
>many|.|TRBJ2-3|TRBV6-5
CASSYSRTQGSDTQYF
TGTGCCAGCAGTTACTCACGGACCCAAGGATCAGATACGCAGTATTTT
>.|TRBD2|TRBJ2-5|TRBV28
CASSRRGLAGGGETQYF
TGTGCCAGCAGTCGACGGGGACTAGCGGGAGGGGGAGAGACCCAGTACTTC
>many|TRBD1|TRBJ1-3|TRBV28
CASSLGGLGDRELGSGNTIYF
TGTGCCAGCAGTTTAGGGGGGTTGGGGGACAGGGAGTTGGGCTCTGGAAACACCATATATTTT
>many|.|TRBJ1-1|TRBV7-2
CASSVTWGRFPEAFF
TGTGCCAGCAGCGTGACCTGGGGTAGGTTCCCTGAAGCTTTCTTT
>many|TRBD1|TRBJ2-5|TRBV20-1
CSARGTGRETQYF
TGCAGTGCTAGAGGGACAGGGCGGGAGACCCAGTACTTC
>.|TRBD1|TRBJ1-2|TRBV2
CASSETGGISYGYTF
TGTGCCAGCAGTGAAACAGGGGGTATTTCTTATGGCTACACCTTC
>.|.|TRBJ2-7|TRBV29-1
CSVGVTQGGFYEQYF
TGCAGCGTGGGGGTGACGCAGGGAGGTTTCTACGAGCAGTACTTC
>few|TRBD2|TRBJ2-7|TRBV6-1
CASSGTSGRGGVYEQYF
TGTGCCAGCAGTGGGACTAGCGGGAGGGGTGGAGTCTACGAGCAGTACTTC
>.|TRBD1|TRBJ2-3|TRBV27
CASSRDRATDTQYF
TGTGCCAGCAGCCGAGACAGGGCCACGGATACGCAGTATTTT
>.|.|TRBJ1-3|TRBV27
CASRKFSGNTIYF
TGTGCCAGTAGGAAGTTCTCTGGAAACACCATATATTTT
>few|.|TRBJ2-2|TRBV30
CAWRAGTNTGELFF
TGTGCCTGGAGGGCAGGGACGAACACCGGGGAGCTGTTTTTT
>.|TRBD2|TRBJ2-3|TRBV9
CASSVDGGGTDTQYF
TGTGCCAGCAGCGTAGATGGGGGGGGTACAGATACGCAGTATTTT
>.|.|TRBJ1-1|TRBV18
CASSPMDGHLNTEAFF
TGTGCCAGCTCACCAATGGATGGACACTTGAACACTGAAGCTTTCTTT
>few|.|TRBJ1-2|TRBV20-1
CSARRTQVSANYGYTF
TGCAGTGCTAGAAGGACACAGGTTTCAGCTAACTATGGCTACACCTTC
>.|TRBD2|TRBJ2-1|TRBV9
CASSVSGSSGTEEQFF
TGTGCCAGCAGCGTATCCGGGTCTAGCGGGACTGAAGAGCAGTTCTTC
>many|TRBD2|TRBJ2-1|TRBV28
CASSRGLALFYEQFF
TGTGCCAGCAGTCGAGGACTAGCACTCTTTTATGAGCAGTTCTTC
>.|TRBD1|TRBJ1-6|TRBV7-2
CASSKDRANSPLHF
TGTGCCAGCAGCAAGGACAGGGCTAATTCACCCCTCCACTTT
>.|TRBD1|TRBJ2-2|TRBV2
CANSGTGMTGELFF
TGTGCCAACTCCGGGACAGGGATGACCGGGGAGCTGTTTTTT
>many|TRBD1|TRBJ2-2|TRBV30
CAWSADRVNTGELFF
TGTGCCTGGAGTGCCGACAGGGTTAACACCGGGGAGCTGTTTTTT
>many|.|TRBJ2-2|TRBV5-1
CASSLTDLNTGELFF
TGCGCCAGCAGCTTGACAGACCTTAACACCGGGGAGCTGTTTTTT
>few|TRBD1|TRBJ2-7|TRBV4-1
CASSVGQGPYEQYF
TGCGCCAGCAGCGTAGGACAGGGTCCCTACGAGCAGTACTTC
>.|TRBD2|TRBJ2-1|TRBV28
CASSFIPGLAGGLDEQFF
TGTGCCAGCAGTTTTATTCCGGGACTAGCGGGAGGGCTGGATGAGCAGTTCTTC
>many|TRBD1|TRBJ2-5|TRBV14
CASSQGLPGGPQETQYF
TGTGCCAGCAGCCAAGGGTTGCCAGGGGGACCCCAAGAGACCCAGTACTTC
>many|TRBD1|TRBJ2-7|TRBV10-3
CAISELAGGYGEQYF
TGTGCCATCAGTGAGTTGGCAGGGGGCTACGGCGAGCAGTACTTC
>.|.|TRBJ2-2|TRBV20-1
CSARGDKRDTGELFF
TGCAGTGCTAGGGGCGACAAAAGGGACACCGGGGAGCTGTTTTTT
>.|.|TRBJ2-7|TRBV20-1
CSARPNTVSYEQYF
TGCAGTGCTAGACCAAATACTGTCTCCTACGAGCAGTACTTC
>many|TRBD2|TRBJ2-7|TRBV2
CASSELGTSGTSSYEQYF
TGTGCCAGCAGTGAATTAGGGACTAGCGGGACCAGCTCCTACGAGCAGTACTTC
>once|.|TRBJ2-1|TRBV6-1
CASSEVGLANEQFF
TGTGCCAGCAGTGAAGTAGGGTTAGCCAATGAGCAGTTCTTC
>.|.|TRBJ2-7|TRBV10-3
CAIQGGTYEQYF
TGTGCCATCCAGGGGGGGACCTACGAGCAGTACTTC
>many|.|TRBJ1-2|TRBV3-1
CASSQVGGYGYTF
TGTGCCAGCAGCCAAGTCGGGGGCTATGGCTACACCTTC
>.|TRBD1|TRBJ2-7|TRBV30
CAWSVGQALEQYF
TGTGCCTGGAGTGTGGGACAGGCCCTAGAGCAGTACTTC
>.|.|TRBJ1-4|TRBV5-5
CASSFVGETNEKLFF
TGTGCCAGCAGCTTTGTGGGGGAAACTAATGAAAAACTGTTTTTT
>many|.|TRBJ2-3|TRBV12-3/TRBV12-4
CASSREDTQYF
TGCGCCAGCTCCAGGGAAGATACGCAGTATTTT
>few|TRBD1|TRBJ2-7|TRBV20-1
CGARGATGGAYEQYF
TGCGGTGCTAGAGGGGCAACAGGGGGCGCCTACGAGCAGTACTTC
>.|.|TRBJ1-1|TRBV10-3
CAISEARVVTEAFF
TGTGCCATCAGTGAAGCCAGGGTGGTCACTGAAGCTTTCTTT
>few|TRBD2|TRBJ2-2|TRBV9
CASSVGAGNFGELFF
TGTGCCAGCAGCGTAGGAGCGGGAAATTTCGGGGAGCTGTTTTTT
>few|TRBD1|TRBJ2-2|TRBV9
CASSRRTGNTGELFF
TGTGCCAGCAGCAGACGGACAGGGAACACCGGGGAGCTGTTTTTT
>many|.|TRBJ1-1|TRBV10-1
CASRAGTGSTEAFF
TGCGCCAGCAGGGCCGGAACAGGGTCCACTGAAGCTTTCTTT
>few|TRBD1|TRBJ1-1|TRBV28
CASSYRGMSTEAFF
TGTGCCAGCAGTTACAGGGGGATGAGCACTGAAGCTTTCTTT
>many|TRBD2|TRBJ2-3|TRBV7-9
CASSWTSGRPDTQYF
TGTGCCAGCAGCTGGACTAGCGGGAGACCCGATACGCAGTATTTT
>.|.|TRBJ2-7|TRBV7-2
CASSLTAQHEQYF
TGTGCCAGCAGCTTAACGGCCCAACACGAGCAGTACTTC
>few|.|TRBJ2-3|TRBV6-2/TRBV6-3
CASEEGVADTQYF
TGTGCCAGCGAAGAGGGAGTAGCGGATACGCAGTATTTT
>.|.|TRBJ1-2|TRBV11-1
CASSILTYYGYTF
TGTGCCAGTAGTATTCTGACCTACTATGGCTACACCTTC
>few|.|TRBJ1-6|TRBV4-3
CASSQDHNSYNSPLHF
TGCGCCAGCAGCCAAGACCATAACTCCTATAATTCACCCCTCCACTTT
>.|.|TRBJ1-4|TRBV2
CASSVYSSSNEKLFF
TGTGCCAGCAGTGTCTACAGCTCTTCTAATGAAAAACTGTTTTTT
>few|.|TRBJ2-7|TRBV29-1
CSVGGAGYEQYF
TGCAGCGTTGGGGGTGCGGGCTACGAGCAGTACTTC
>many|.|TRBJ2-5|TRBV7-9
CASSLRDSLGGYF
TGTGCCAGCAGCCTACGAGACTCTTTGGGCGGGTACTTC
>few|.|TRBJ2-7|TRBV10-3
CATPPGEQYF
TGTGCCACCCCACCGGGCGAGCAGTACTTC
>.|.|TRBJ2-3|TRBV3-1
CASRPSSADTQYF
TGTGCCAGCAGACCTTCTAGTGCAGATACGCAGTATTTT
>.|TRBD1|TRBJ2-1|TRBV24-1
CATQPSFRDRDNNEQFF
TGTGCCACGCAACCCTCATTCCGGGACAGGGACAACAATGAGCAGTTCTTC